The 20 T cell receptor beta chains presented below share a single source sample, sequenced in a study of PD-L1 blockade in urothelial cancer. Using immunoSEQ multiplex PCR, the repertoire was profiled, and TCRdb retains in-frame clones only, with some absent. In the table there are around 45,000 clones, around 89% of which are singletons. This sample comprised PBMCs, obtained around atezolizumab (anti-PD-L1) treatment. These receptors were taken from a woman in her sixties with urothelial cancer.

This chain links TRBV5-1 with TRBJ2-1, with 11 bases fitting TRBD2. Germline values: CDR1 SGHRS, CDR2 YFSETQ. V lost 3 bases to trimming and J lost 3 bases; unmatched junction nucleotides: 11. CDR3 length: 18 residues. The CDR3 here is CASSSPEVAGGIYNEQFF. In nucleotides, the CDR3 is TGCGCCAGCAGCTCCCCGGAGGTAGCGGGGGGGATCTACAATGAGCAGTTCTTC. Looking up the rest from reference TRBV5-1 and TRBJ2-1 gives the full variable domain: KAGVTQTPRYLIKTRGQQVTLSCSPISGHRSVSWYQQTPGQGLQFLFEYFSETQRNKGNFPGRFSGRQFSNSRSEMNVSTLELGDSALYLCASSSPEVAGGIYNEQFFGPGTRLTVL.

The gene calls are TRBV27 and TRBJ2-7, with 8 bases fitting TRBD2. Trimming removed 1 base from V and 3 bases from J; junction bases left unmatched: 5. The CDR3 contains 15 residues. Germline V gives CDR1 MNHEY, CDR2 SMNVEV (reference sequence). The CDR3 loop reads CASSLLREGNYEQYF. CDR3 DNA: TGTGCCAGCAGTTTATTACGGGAGGGAAACTACGAGCAGTACTTC.

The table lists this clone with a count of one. The CDR3 region has the DNA TGTGCCAGCAGCTTCCGGGACAGGGGTTGGGAGCAGTACTTC. It yields the protein CASSFRDRGWEQYF. The J gene is TRBJ2-7, the V gene TRBV7-8; 10 positions agree with TRBD1. From germline, CDR1 is SGHVS and CDR2 FQNEAQ. This CDR3 spans 14 amino acids. V shed 3 bases, J shed 7 bases, and the junction held 6 bases outside the gene matches.

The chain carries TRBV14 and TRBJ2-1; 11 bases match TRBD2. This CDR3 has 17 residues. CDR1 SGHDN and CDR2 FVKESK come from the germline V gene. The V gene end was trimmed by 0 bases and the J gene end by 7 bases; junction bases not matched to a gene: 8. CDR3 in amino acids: CASSQDVGVAGGNEQFF. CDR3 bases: TGTGCCAGCAGCCAAGACGTCGGCGTAGCGGGGGGGAATGAGCAGTTCTTC.

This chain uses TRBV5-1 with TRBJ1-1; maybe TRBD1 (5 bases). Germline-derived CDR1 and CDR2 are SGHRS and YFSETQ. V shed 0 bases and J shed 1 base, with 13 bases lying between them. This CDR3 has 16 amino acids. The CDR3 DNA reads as TGCGCCAGCAGCTTGGATACAGACAGCCAGAACACTGAAGCTTTCTTT. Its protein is CASSLDTDSQNTEAFF. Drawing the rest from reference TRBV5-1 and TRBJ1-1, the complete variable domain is KAGVTQTPRYLIKTRGQQVTLSCSPISGHRSVSWYQQTPGQGLQFLFEYFSETQRNKGNFPGRFSGRQFSNSRSEMNVSTLELGDSALYLCASSLDTDSQNTEAFFGQGTRLTVV.

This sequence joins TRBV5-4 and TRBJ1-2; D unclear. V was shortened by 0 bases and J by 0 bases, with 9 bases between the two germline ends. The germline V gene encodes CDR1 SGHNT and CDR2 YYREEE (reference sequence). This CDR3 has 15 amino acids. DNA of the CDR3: TGTGCCAGCAGCTTGGGCCCAGATACTAACTATGGCTACACCTTC. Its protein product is CASSLGPDTNYGYTF.

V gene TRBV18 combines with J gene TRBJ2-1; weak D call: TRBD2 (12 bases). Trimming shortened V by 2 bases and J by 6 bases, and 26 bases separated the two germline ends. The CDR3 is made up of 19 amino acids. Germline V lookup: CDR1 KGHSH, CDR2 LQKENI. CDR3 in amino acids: CASSPGTGGTSGSVNEQFF. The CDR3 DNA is TGTGCCAGCTCACCAGGGACAGGGGGGACTAGCGGGTCGGTCAATGAGCAGTTCTTC. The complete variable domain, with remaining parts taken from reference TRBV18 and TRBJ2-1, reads NAGVMQNPRHLVRRRGQEARLRCSPMKGHSHVYWYRQLPEEGLKFMVYLQKENIIDESGMPKERFSAEFPKEGPSILRIQQVVRGDSAAYFCASSPGTGGTSGSVNEQFFGPGTRLTVL.

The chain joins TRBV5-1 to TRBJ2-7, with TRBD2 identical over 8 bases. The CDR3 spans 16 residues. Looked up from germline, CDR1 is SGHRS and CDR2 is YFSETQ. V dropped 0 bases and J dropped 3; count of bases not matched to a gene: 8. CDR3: CASSLGGGLGGYEQYF. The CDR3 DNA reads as TGCGCCAGCAGCTTGGGGGGGGGACTAGGAGGCTACGAGCAGTACTTC. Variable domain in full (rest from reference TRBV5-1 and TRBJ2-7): KAGVTQTPRYLIKTRGQQVTLSCSPISGHRSVSWYQQTPGQGLQFLFEYFSETQRNKGNFPGRFSGRQFSNSRSEMNVSTLELGDSALYLCASSLGGGLGGYEQYFGPGTRLTVT.

In DNA, the CDR3 is TGTGCCAGCAGTGAAACTATCGAATACGAGCAGTACTTC. It is translated as CASSETIEYEQYF. This rearrangement joins TRBV2 to TRBJ2-7; D gene unclear. V was pared by 2 bases and J by 4 bases, with 9 bases between. Germline V gives CDR1 SNHLY, CDR2 FYNNEI. The CDR3 has 13 residues.

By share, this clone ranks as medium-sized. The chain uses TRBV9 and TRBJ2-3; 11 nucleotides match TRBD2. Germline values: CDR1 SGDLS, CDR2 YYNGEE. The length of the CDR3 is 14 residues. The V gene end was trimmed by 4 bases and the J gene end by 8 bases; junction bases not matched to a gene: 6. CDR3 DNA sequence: TGTGCCAGCAGCCCTGGACTAGCGGGTTTTACGCAGTATTTT. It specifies CASSPGLAGFTQYF.

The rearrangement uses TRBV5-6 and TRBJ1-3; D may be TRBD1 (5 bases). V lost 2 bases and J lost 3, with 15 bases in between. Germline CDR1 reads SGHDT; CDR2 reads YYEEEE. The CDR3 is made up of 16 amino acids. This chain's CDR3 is CASSFAVTGSGNTIYF. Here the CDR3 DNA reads TGTGCCAGCAGCTTCGCGGTCACAGGCAGTGGAAACACCATATATTTT.

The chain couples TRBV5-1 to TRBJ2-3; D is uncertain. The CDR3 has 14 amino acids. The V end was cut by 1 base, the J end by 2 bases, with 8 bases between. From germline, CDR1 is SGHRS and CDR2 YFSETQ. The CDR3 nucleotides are TGCGCCAGCAGCTTGATCGCGGACACAGATACGCAGTATTTT. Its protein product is CASSLIADTDTQYF.

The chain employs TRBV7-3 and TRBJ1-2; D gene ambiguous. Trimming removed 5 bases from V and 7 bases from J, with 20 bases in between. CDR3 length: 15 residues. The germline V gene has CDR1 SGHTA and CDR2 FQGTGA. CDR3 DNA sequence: TGTGCCAGCAGCGAAAACGCCGAAAGATCGAGTGGCTACACCTTC. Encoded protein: CASSENAERSSGYTF. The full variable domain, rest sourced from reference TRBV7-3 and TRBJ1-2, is GAGVSQTPSNKVTEKGKYVELRCDPISGHTALYWYRQSLGQGPEFLIYFQGTGAADDSGLPNDRFFAVRPEGSVSTLKIQRTERGDSAVYLCASSENAERSSGYTFGSGTRLTVV.

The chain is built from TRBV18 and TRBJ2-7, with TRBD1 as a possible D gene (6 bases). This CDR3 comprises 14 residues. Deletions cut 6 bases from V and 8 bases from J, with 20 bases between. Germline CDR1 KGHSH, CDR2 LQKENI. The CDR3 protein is CASSDTGRNAKQYF. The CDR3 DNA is TGTGCCAGCTCGGACACAGGGCGCAACGCTAAGCAGTACTTC.

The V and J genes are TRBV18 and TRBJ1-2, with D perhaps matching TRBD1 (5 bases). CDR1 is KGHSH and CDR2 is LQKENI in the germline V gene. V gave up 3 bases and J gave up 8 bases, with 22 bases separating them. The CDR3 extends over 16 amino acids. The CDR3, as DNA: TGTGCCAGCTCACCCCCGGGGGTGGTCAGGGAAGGAGGCTACACCTTC. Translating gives CASSPPGVVREGGYTF. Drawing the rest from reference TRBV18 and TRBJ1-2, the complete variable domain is NAGVMQNPRHLVRRRGQEARLRCSPMKGHSHVYWYRQLPEEGLKFMVYLQKENIIDESGMPKERFSAEFPKEGPSILRIQQVVRGDSAAYFCASSPPGVVREGGYTFGSGTRLTVV.

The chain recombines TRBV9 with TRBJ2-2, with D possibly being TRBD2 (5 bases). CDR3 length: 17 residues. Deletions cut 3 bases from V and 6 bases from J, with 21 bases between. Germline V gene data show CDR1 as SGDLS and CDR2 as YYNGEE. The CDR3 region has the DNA TGTGCCAGCAGCGCGGAGACAAGGGCACGGGAATCCGGGGAGCTGTTTTTT. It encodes CASSAETRARESGELFF.

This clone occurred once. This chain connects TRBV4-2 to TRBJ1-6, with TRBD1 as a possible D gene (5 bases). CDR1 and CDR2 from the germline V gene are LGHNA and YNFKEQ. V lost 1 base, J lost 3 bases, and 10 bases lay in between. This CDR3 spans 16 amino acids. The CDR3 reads CASSQGGGNYNSPLHF. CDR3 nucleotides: TGTGCCAGCAGCCAAGGGGGGGGGAACTATAATTCACCCCTCCACTTT.

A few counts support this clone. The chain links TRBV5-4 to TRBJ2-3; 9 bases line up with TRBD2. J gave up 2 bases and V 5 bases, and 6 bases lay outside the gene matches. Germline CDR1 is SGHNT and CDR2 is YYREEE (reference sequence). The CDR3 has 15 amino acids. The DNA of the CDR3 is TGTGCCAGCAGGGAAGCGGGGGGCACCACAGATACGCAGTATTTT. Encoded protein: CASREAGGTTDTQYF.

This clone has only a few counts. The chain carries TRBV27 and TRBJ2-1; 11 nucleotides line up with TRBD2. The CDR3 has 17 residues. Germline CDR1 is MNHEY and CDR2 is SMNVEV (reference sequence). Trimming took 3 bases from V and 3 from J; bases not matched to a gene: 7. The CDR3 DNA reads TGTGCCAGCAGTTTGCTCGGGACTAGCGGCGTCTACAATGAGCAGTTCTTC. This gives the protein CASSLLGTSGVYNEQFF.

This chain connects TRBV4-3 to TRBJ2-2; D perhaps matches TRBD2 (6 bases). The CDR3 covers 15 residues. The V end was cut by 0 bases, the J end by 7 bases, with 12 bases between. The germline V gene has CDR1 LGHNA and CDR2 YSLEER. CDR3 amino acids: CASSQDQGAGGELFF. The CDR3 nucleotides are TGCGCCAGCAGCCAAGATCAGGGAGCGGGCGGGGAGCTGTTTTTT.